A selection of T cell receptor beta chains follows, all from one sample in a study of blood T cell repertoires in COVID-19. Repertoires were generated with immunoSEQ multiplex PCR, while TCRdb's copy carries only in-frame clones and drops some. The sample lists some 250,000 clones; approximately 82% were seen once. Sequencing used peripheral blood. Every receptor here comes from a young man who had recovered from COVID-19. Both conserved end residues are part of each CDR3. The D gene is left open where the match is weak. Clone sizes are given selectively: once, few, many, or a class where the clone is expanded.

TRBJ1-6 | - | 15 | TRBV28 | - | CASTLGGRKDSPLHF | TGTGCCAGCACCCTGGGGGGAAGGAAGGATTCACCCCTCCACTTT
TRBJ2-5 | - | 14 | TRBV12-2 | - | CASRSWRDRGTQYF | TGTGCAAGTCGCTCCTGGAGGGATCGGGGGACCCAGTACTTC
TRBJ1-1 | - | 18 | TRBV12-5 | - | CASGLARPGPGRDTEAFF | TGTGCTAGTGGTTTGGCACGACCAGGTCCAGGGCGAGATACTGAAGCTTTCTTT
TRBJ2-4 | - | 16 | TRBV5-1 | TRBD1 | CASSLGGTVTKNIQYF | TGCGCCAGCAGCTTGGGGGGGACAGTAACCAAAAACATTCAGTACTTC
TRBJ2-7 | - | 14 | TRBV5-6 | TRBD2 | CASSLSGGGWGQYF | TGTGCCAGCAGCTTGAGCGGGGGCGGTTGGGGGCAGTACTTC
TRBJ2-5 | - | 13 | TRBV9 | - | CASSVGLGETQYF | TGTGCCAGCAGCGTGGGGCTAGGGGAGACCCAGTACTTC
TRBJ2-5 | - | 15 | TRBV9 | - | CASSHHKRVDETQYF | TGTGCCAGCAGCCACCACAAGAGGGTTGACGAGACCCAGTACTTC
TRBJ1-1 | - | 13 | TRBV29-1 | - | CSARTALNTEAFF | TGCAGCGCTAGGACAGCCTTGAACACTGAAGCTTTCTTT
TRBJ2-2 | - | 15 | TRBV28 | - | CASSLDVQATGELFF | TGTGCCAGCAGTTTGGATGTACAGGCCACCGGGGAGCTGTTTTTT
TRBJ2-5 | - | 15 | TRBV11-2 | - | CASSLGVGRQETQYF | TGTGCCAGCAGCTTAGGTGTGGGGCGTCAAGAGACCCAGTACTTC
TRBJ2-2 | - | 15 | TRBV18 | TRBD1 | CASSPTGDPTGELFF | TGTGCCAGCTCGCCGACAGGGGACCCCACCGGGGAGCTGTTTTTT
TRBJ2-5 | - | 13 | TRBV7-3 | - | CASSRGSAETQYF | TGTGCCAGCAGCCGCGGGTCCGCGGAGACCCAGTACTTC
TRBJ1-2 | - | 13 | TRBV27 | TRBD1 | CASSSGGGYGYTF | TGTGCCAGCAGTTCAGGGGGCGGCTATGGCTACACCTTC
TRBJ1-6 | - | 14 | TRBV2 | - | CASMAFSYNSPLHF | TGTGCCAGCATGGCCTTCTCCTATAATTCACCCCTCCACTTT
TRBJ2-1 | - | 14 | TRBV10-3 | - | CAISSGRIYNEQFF | TGTGCCATCAGTAGCGGTAGGATATACAATGAGCAGTTCTTC
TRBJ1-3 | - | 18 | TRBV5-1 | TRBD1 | CASSAEGTGAFSGNTIYF | TGCGCCAGCAGCGCGGAAGGGACAGGGGCTTTCTCTGGAAACACCATATATTTT
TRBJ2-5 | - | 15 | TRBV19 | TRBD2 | CASGTRGLGTETQYF | TGTGCCAGCGGGACGAGGGGACTAGGCACGGAGACCCAGTACTTC
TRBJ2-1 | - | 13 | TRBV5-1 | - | CASSEIQGGEQFF | TGCGCCAGCAGCGAGATACAGGGTGGTGAGCAGTTCTTC
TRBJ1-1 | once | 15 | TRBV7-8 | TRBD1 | CASSLGGQGNTEAFF | TGTGCCAGCAGCTTGGGTGGACAGGGAAACACTGAAGCTTTCTTT
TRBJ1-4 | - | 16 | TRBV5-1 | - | CASSLALGGMVEKLFF | TGCGCCAGCAGCTTGGCCCTAGGAGGGATGGTTGAAAAACTGTTTTTT
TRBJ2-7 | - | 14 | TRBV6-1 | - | CASSEGGTSYEQYF | TGTGCCAGCAGTGAAGGGGGCACCTCCTACGAGCAGTACTTC
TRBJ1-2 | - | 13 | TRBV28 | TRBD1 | CASVRGRNYGYTF | TGTGCCAGCGTCAGGGGGCGAAACTATGGCTACACCTTC
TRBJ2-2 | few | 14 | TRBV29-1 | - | CSAKGQGNTGELFF | TGCAGCGCCAAGGGGCAGGGGAACACCGGGGAGCTGTTTTTT
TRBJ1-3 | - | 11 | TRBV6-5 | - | CASFAGNTIYF | TGTGCCAGCTTCGCTGGAAACACCATATATTTT
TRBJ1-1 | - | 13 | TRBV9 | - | CASSVAGHTEAFF | TGTGCCAGCAGCGTAGCTGGGCACACTGAAGCTTTCTTT
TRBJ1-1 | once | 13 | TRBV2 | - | CASSVNRVAEAFF | TGTGCCAGCAGTGTAAACAGGGTTGCTGAAGCTTTCTTT
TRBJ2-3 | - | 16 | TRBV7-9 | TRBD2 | CASSPPLAGLRDTQYF | TGTGCCAGCAGCCCTCCACTAGCGGGGTTGAGAGATACGCAGTATTTT
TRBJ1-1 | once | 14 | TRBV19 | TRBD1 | CASTRDRGGTEAFF | TGTGCCAGTACCAGGGACAGGGGAGGAACTGAAGCTTTCTTT
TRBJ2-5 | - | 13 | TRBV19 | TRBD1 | CASSSGTGGTQYF | TGTGCCAGTAGTTCGGGGACAGGGGGGACCCAGTACTTC
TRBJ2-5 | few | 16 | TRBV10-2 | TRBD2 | CASSWTSGGPGETQYF | TGCGCCAGCAGTTGGACTAGCGGGGGACCGGGAGAGACCCAGTACTTC
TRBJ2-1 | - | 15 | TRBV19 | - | CASSMAGSSYNEQFF | TGTGCCAGTAGTATGGCGGGGAGCTCCTACAATGAGCAGTTCTTC
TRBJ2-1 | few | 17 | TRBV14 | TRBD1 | CASSQEARTGFEYEQFF | TGTGCCAGCAGCCAAGAAGCCAGGACAGGGTTCGAATATGAGCAGTTCTTC
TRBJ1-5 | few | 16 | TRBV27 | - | CASSLSAHAGNQPQHF | TGTGCCAGCAGTTTATCGGCCCACGCGGGCAATCAGCCCCAGCATTTT
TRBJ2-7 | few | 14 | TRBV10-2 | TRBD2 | CASSALAGSYEQYF | TGCGCCAGCAGTGCACTAGCGGGCTCCTACGAGCAGTACTTC
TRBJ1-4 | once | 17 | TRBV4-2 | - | CASSQGSQERLNEKLFF | TGTGCCAGCAGCCAAGGGTCCCAAGAGCGCCTTAATGAAAAACTGTTTTTT
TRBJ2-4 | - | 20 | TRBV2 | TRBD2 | CASRPHTGTSGSLAKNIQYF | TGTGCCAGCCGACCCCACACCGGGACTAGCGGTTCACTAGCCAAAAACATTCAGTACTTC
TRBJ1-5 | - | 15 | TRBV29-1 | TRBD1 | CSVVTGGANNQPQHF | TGCAGCGTTGTAACAGGGGGCGCGAACAATCAGCCCCAGCATTTT
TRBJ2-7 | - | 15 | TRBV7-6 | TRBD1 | CASTLRQGFGYEQYF | TGTGCCAGCACCCTTAGACAGGGGTTCGGCTACGAGCAGTACTTC
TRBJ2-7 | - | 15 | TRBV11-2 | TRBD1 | CASSPPGTGGYEQYF | TGTGCCAGCAGCCCACCCGGGACAGGGGGCTACGAGCAGTACTTC
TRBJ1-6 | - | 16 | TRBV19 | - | CASSRERTGKGSPLHF | TGTGCCAGTAGTAGAGAAAGAACAGGGAAGGGGTCACCCCTCCACTTT
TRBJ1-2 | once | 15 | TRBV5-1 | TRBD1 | CASGLGTGGPYGYTF | TGCGCCAGCGGACTTGGGACAGGGGGCCCTTATGGCTACACCTTC
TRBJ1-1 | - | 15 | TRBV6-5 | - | CASRDGTTVNTEAFF | TGTGCCAGCAGGGATGGGACAACCGTGAACACTGAAGCTTTCTTT
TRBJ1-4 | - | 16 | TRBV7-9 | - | CASSLGLAGWKEKLFF | TGTGCCAGCAGCTTAGGATTGGCAGGGTGGAAGGAAAAACTGTTTTTT
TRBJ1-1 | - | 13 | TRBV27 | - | CASSTGRHTEAFF | TGTGCCAGCAGTACGGGTAGGCACACTGAAGCTTTCTTT
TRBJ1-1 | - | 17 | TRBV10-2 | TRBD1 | CASKKWTGGGMNTEAFF | TGCGCCAGCAAGAAATGGACAGGGGGCGGGATGAACACTGAAGCTTTCTTT
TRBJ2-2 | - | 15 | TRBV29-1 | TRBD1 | CSGMTGGEYTGELFF | TGCAGCGGCATGACAGGGGGCGAGTACACCGGGGAGCTGTTTTTT
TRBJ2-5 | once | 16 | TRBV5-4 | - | CASSKSTSREGETQYF | TGTGCCAGCAGCAAATCGACTAGTCGGGAAGGGGAGACCCAGTACTTC
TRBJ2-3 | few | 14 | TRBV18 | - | CASSPQTRGDTQYF | TGTGCCAGCTCACCCCAGACCAGGGGAGATACGCAGTATTTT
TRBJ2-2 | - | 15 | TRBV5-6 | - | CASSLGAQTTGELFF | TGTGCCAGCAGCTTGGGGGCCCAAACCACCGGGGAGCTGTTTTTT
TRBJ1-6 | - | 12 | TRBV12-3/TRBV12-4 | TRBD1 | CASTRQGSPLHF | TGTGCCAGCACCCGACAGGGTTCACCCCTCCACTTT
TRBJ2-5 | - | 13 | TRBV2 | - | CASSRVPPGTQYF | TGTGCCAGCAGTCGGGTGCCCCCGGGGACCCAGTACTTC
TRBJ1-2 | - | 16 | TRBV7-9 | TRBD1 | CASSLDVTGANYGYTF | TGTGCCAGCAGCTTAGACGTGACAGGGGCCAACTATGGCTACACCTTC
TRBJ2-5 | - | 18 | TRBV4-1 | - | CASSQEGPGHPGQETQYF | TGCGCCAGCAGCCAAGAAGGACCGGGACACCCGGGCCAAGAGACCCAGTACTTC